This is a list of T cell receptor beta chains from one sample in a study of T cells after yellow fever vaccination. TCRdb re-derived calls from the 5' RACE reads in MiXCR, one entry per CDR3 protein. The sample has 100,000 to 150,000 distinct CDR3 sequences, 13% to 15% seen once; the top ten hold approximately 39%. This specimen consisted of CD8+ T cells sorted from PBMCs, obtained 5 days after the yellow fever booster vaccination. Source of these receptors: a man younger than 35 who received the YFV17D yellow fever vaccine. CDR3s include the opening cysteine and the closing phenylalanine or tryptophan. A D gene is named only where the DNA matches it firmly. A row's size may be missing; if present it is once, few, many or a size class.

TRBV9	NA	TRBJ1-2	NA	TGTGCCAGCACTCCCGGGGAGAGGAGCTATGGCTACACCTTC	CASTPGERSYGYTF
TRBV7-3	few	TRBJ2-6	NA	TGTGCCAGCACCCTTGGACCTTCTGGGGCCAACGTCCTGACTTTC	CASTLGPSGANVLTF
TRBV27	NA	TRBJ1-5	NA	TGTGCCAGCGGTCAGGGGTTGGGCAATCAGCCCCAGCATTTT	CASGQGLGNQPQHF
TRBV7-6	NA	TRBJ1-6	TRBD1	TGTGCCAGCAGCTTGACAGGGGGTTCACCCCTCCACTTT	CASSLTGGSPLHF
TRBV6-2/TRBV6-3	NA	TRBJ1-5	TRBD1	TGTGCCAGCTCCCTAGGACAGGGCGGACAGCCCCAGCATTTT	CASSLGQGGQPQHF
TRBV19	few	TRBJ1-1	NA	TGTGCCAGTAAGGAGAACACTGAAGCTTTCTTT	CASKENTEAFF
TRBV12-3/TRBV12-4	NA	TRBJ1-1	NA	TGTGCCAGCAGCGCCCCCCCACAGGGTCGCACTGAAGCTTTCTTT	CASSAPPQGRTEAFF
TRBV7-2	few	TRBJ2-5	TRBD1	TGTGCCAGCAGCACCCGGGACAGTCAGACCCAGTACTTC	CASSTRDSQTQYF
TRBV5-4	few	TRBJ2-3	NA	TGTGCCAGCAGCTTGGACGGTCCGCCAGATACGCAGTATTTT	CASSLDGPPDTQYF
TRBV19	NA	TRBJ2-7	NA	TGTGCCAGTAGCGACAGCGTGGGGGATTACGAGCAGTACTTC	CASSDSVGDYEQYF
TRBV7-2	few	TRBJ2-3	NA	TGTGCCAGCAGCTCCCCCCCCAAGACATCTGACGTGGGTGATACGCAGTATTTT	CASSSPPKTSDVGDTQYF
TRBV4-2	NA	TRBJ2-1	NA	TGTGCCAGCAGCCAAGTGGAAACTCCCTCTTACAATGAGCAGTTCTTC	CASSQVETPSYNEQFF
TRBV29-1	NA	TRBJ1-2	TRBD1	TGCAGCGTTTCGGACAGGGGGATGGTTGGCTACACCTTC	CSVSDRGMVGYTF
TRBV12-3/TRBV12-4	NA	TRBJ1-5	TRBD1	TGTGCCAGCAGACCACAGGGGGTTGGCAATCAGCCCCAGCATTTT	CASRPQGVGNQPQHF
TRBV7-9	few	TRBJ2-1	NA	TGTGCCAGCAGCCCGACGACGCGTAATGAGCAGTTCTTC	CASSPTTRNEQFF
TRBV7-9	few	TRBJ2-1	TRBD1	TGTGCCAGCAGCTTAGTGTGGACAGGGGGCCACAATGAGCAGTTCTTC	CASSLVWTGGHNEQFF
TRBV12-3/TRBV12-4	NA	TRBJ2-3	NA	TGTGCCAGCAGTCCTCTGGGTAGCACAGATACGCAGTATTTT	CASSPLGSTDTQYF
TRBV9	few	TRBJ2-1	NA	TGTGCCAGCAGCGTTTACTGGGGATCAGGGAATGAGCAGTTCTTC	CASSVYWGSGNEQFF
TRBV7-9	NA	TRBJ1-1	NA	TGTGCCAGCAGCTTGGGCGGGGAAGCTTTCTTT	CASSLGGEAFF
TRBV27	few	TRBJ2-7	TRBD2	TGTGCCAGCAGTTTATTTGTCGGGGGGATCCCCTACGAGCAGTACTTC	CASSLFVGGIPYEQYF
TRBV4-2	NA	TRBJ2-1	TRBD1	TGTGCCAGCAGCCATTTACCGGGACAGGGGGACGGTGAGCAGTTCTTC	CASSHLPGQGDGEQFF
TRBV28	few	TRBJ1-3	NA	TGTGCCAGCAGTTTCACAGGGACTGGAAACACCATATATTTT	CASSFTGTGNTIYF
TRBV4-3	NA	TRBJ2-7	NA	TGCGCCAGCAGTTCTAACTTCGGGGGCAATTCCGAGCAGTACTTC	CASSSNFGGNSEQYF
TRBV7-9	few	TRBJ2-7	TRBD1	TGTGCCAGCAGCCACCGGGACAGCTACGAGCAGTACTTC	CASSHRDSYEQYF
TRBV5-1	few	TRBJ2-7	TRBD1	TGCGCCAGCAGGGGAGAACAGGGGTCTTACCACGAGCAGTACTTC	CASRGEQGSYHEQYF
TRBV4-3	NA	TRBJ2-7	TRBD2	TGCGCCAGCAGCCAAGAAGGGACTAGCGGGTGGGGTACTTACTACGAGCAGTACTTC	CASSQEGTSGWGTYYEQYF
TRBV27	NA	TRBJ2-5	NA	TGTGCCAGCAGCGCGGGGGCCCGGTTGGCCCAGTACTTC	CASSAGARLAQYF
TRBV6-1	few	TRBJ1-5	NA	TGTGCCAGCAGACCACGGAGGCCACGCCATAGCAATCAGCCCCAGCATTTT	CASRPRRPRHSNQPQHF